Presented here are 9 T cell receptor beta chains from one specimen sequenced in a study of Ad26.COV2.S vaccination and SARS-CoV-2 variants. Treatment reported: some 19 received Ad26.COV2.S at low or high dose, single or two shots; 5 received placebo; per-sample allocation not given. Each sample was drawn 63 days after the first injection (of vaccine or placebo). Clones were read by immunoSEQ multiplex PCR, and TCRdb kept only the in-frame ones, dropping some. The sample shows some 320,000 clones, more than 70% of them seen only once. The input for sequencing was peripheral blood, taken in a trial of Ad26.COV2.S vaccine versus placebo. The receptors come from a person between 18 and 65 years old who received the Ad26.COV2.S COVID-19 vaccine or a placebo.

The V call is TRBV3-1 (or the pseudogene TRBV3-2), the J call TRBJ1-1; 12 nucleotides line up with TRBD1. Losses at the gene ends were 1 base for V and 8 bases for J; bases not matched to a gene: 2. The CDR3 runs 14 residues. The germline CDR1 and CDR2 sequences are LGHDT and YNNKEL (reference sequence). The CDR3 coding sequence is TGTGCCAGCAGCCAAGGGGGACAGGGGGCAGAAGCTTTCTTT. Protein sequence: CASSQGGQGAEAFF.

This clone is a singleton in its sample. The gene calls are TRBV11-2 and TRBJ2-5, with TRBD2 identical over 16 bases. The CDR3 covers 18 residues. With V trimmed by 5 bases and J by 4 bases, 10 bases remained unmatched. The germline V gene encodes CDR1 SGHAT and CDR2 FQNNGV. The CDR3 sequence: CASSGRGTSGGAPETQYF. The CDR3 coding sequence is TGTGCCAGCAGCGGACGTGGGACTAGCGGGGGGGCCCCAGAGACCCAGTACTTC.

The chain recombines TRBV5-4 with TRBJ1-6; D unresolved. With 2 bases removed from V and 8 bases from J, the gap between germline ends came to 8 bases. Per the germline V gene, CDR1 is SGHNT and CDR2 is YYREEE (reference sequence). CDR3 length equals 13 residues. This CDR3 is CASSFFNDSPLHF. CDR3 nucleotide sequence: TGTGCCAGCAGCTTTTTCAATGATTCACCCCTCCACTTT. The variable domain in full, with the rest retrieved from reference TRBV5-4 and TRBJ1-6, is ETGVTQSPTHLIKTRGQQVTLRCSSQSGHNTVSWYQQALGQGPQFIFQYYREEENGRGNFPPRFSGLQFPNYSSELNVNALELDDSALYLCASSFFNDSPLHFGNGTRLTVT.

The V call is TRBV7-9, the J call TRBJ2-1, with D perhaps TRBD2 (5 bases). Germline V lookup: CDR1 SEHNR, CDR2 FQNEAQ (reference sequence). Deletions cut 1 base from V and 10 bases from J, with 14 bases between. The length of the CDR3 is 14 residues. The CDR3 bases are TGTGCCAGCAGCTTAGTAACCGGAGGAGTGGAGCAGTTCTTC. Translating it yields CASSLVTGGVEQFF.

This clone was found a few times. This sequence joins TRBV15 and TRBJ1-2; 8 positions agree with TRBD1. The germline V gene has CDR1 LNHNV and CDR2 YYDKDF (reference sequence). The CDR3 totals 16 residues. With 0 bases clipped from V and 3 bases from J, the junction kept 6 bases outside the gene matches. The CDR3 sequence is CATSRDPGQGYYGYTF. Written as DNA, the CDR3 is TGTGCCACCAGCAGAGACCCCGGACAGGGATACTATGGCTACACCTTC.

This sequence joins TRBV2 and TRBJ2-2; 7 bases map to TRBD2. The CDR3 runs to 18 residues. Germline V gene data show CDR1 as SNHLY and CDR2 as FYNNEI. Germline trimming cut 11 bases from V and 1 base from J; bases unmatched to any gene: 19. The CDR3: CASHRGESWVRNTGELFF. The CDR3 DNA reads as TGTGCCTCCCATCGGGGGGAATCTTGGGTCCGGAACACCGGGGAGCTGTTTTTT.

DNA for the CDR3: TGTGCCAGCACGCCCGACAGGACGCCATGGGAAAAACTGTTTTTT. Its translation: CASTPDRTPWEKLFF. This chain connects TRBV6-5 to TRBJ1-4; tentatively, D is TRBD1 (6 bases). V lost 7 bases to trimming and J lost 8 bases, with 20 bases between them. The CDR3 contains 15 residues. Germline CDR1 reads MNHEY; CDR2 reads SVGAGI.

The rearrangement links TRBV3-1 (or the pseudogene TRBV3-2) to TRBJ2-2; 11 bases agree with TRBD2. The CDR3 sequence is 17 residues long. The V segment lost 4 bases and the J segment 6 bases; nucleotides outside the gene matches: 10. The germline V gene encodes CDR1 LGHDT and CDR2 YNNKEL (reference sequence). The CDR3 is CASSPRLLAGGPGELFF. The CDR3 nucleotides are TGTGCCAGCAGCCCCAGACTTCTAGCGGGGGGACCCGGGGAGCTGTTTTTT.

The CDR3 DNA sequence: TGTGCCAGCAGGGATGGGCAGACCGGTGAAAAACTGTTTTTT. Residues: CASRDGQTGEKLFF. This rearrangement joins TRBV11-2 to TRBJ1-4; the D is unclear. V shed 6 bases and J shed 7 bases, with 15 bases lying between them. CDR3 length: 14 residues. Germline-derived CDR1 and CDR2 are SGHAT and FQNNGV. Drawing the rest from reference TRBV11-2 and TRBJ1-4, the complete variable domain is EAGVAQSPRYKIIEKRQSVAFWCNPISGHATLYWYQQILGQGPKLLIQFQNNGVVDDSQLPKDRFSAERLKGVDSTLKIQPAKLEDSAVYLCASRDGQTGEKLFFGSGTQLSVL.